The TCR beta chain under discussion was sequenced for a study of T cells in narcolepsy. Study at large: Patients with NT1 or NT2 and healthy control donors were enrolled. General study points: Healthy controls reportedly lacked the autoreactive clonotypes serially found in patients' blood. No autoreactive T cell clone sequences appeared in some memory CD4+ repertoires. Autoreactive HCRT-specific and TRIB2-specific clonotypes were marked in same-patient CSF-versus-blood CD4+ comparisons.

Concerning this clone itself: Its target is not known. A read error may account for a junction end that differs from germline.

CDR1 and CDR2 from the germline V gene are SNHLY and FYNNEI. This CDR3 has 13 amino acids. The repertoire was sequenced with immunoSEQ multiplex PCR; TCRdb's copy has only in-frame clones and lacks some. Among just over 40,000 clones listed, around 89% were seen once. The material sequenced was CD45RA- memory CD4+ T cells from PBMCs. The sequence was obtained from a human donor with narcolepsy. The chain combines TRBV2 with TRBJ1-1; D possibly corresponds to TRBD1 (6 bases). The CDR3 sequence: CASREQGRGEAFF. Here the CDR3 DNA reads TGTGCCAGCCGTGAACAGGGCCGGGGTGAAGCTTTCTTT.